This T cell receptor beta chain is from a study of T cells in Graves' hyperthyroidism and ophthalmopathy. TCR beta CDR3 region amplification was performed from RNA transcripts. The TCR CDR3 was amplified in a first-round RT-PCR using the HTBI primer set. TCRdb itself ran the multiplex PCR reads through MiXCR, one entry per CDR3 protein. Among almost 250,000 distinct CDR3 sequences listed, more than 20% were seen once. This CDR3 has 14 residues. V gave up 6 bases and J gave up 1 base, with 15 bases separating them. The V gene's germline CDR1 is SQVTM and CDR2 ANQGSEA. This clonotype was observed at least ten times.

The chain has TRBV29-1 and TRBJ1-1; D is perhaps TRBD1 (5 bases). Sequencing was carried out using blood. This TCR was recovered from a woman aged 40 to 55 with Graves' ophthalmopathy. This CDR3 reads CSVRTTGANTEAFF. The CDR3 bases are TGCAGCGTACGTACCACCGGGGCGAACACTGAAGCTTTCTTT.